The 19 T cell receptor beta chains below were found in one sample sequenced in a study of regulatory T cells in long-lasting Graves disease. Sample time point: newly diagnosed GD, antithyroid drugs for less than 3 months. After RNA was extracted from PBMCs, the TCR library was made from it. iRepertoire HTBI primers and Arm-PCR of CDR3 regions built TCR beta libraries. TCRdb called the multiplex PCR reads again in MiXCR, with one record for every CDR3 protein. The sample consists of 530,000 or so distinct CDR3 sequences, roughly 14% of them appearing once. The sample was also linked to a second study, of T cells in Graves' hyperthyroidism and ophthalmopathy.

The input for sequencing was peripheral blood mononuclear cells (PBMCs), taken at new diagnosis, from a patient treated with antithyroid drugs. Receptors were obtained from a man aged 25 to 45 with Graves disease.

As DNA, the CDR3 is TGTGCCAGCAGCTTAATAACAGGGTCCAATGAGCAGTTCTTC. Its translation: CASSLITGSNEQFF. J is TRBJ2-1 and V is TRBV25-1; tentatively, D is TRBD1 (6 bases). Per germline, CDR1 MGHDK and CDR2 SYGVNS. CDR3 length: 14 residues. The ends were cut back, 6 bases at V and 6 bases at J, with 15 bases in the middle.

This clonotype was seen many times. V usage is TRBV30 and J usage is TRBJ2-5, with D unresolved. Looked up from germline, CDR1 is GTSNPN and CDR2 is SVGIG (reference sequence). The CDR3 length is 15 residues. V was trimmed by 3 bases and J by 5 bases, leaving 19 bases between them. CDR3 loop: CAWRDQGSPKETQYF. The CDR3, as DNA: TGTGCCTGGAGGGACCAAGGCAGTCCGAAGGAGACCCAGTACTTC.

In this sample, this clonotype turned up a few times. The CDR3 DNA is TGTGCCTGGAGAAGGGACAGGGGGCTCGTCGGGGAGCTGTTTTTT. Translation: CAWRRDRGLVGELFF. The rearrangement uses TRBV30 and TRBJ2-2; TRBD1 matches at 12 bases. The germline gives CDR1 GTSNPN, CDR2 SVGIG (reference sequence). Trimming at V came to 3 bases and at J to 7 bases, leaving 6 bases not matched to a gene. This CDR3 is 15 amino acids long.

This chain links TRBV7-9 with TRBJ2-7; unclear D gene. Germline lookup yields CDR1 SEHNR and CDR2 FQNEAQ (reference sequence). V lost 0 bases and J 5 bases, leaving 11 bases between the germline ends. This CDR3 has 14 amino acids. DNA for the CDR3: TGTGCCAGCAGCTTAGCCTTGGGCCGCAACGAGCAGTACTTC. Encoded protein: CASSLALGRNEQYF. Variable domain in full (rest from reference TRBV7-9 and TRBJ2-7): DTGVSQNPRHKITKRGQNVTFRCDPISEHNRLYWYRQTLGQGPEFLTYFQNEAQLEKSRLLSDRFSAERPKGSFSTLEIQRTEQGDSAMYLCASSLALGRNEQYFGPGTRLTVT.

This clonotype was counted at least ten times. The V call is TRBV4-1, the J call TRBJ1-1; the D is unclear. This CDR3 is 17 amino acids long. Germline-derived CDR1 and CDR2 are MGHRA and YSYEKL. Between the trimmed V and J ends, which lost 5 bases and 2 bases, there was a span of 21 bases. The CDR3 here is CASSNRDGIGINTEAFF. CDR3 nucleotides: TGCGCCAGCAGCAATCGCGACGGGATAGGGATTAACACTGAAGCTTTCTTT.

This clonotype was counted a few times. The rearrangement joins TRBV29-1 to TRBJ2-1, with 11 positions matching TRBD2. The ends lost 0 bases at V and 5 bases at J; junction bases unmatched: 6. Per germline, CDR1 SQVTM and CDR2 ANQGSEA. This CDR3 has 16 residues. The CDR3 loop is CSVEEIGLAGDNEQFF. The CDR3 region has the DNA TGCAGCGTTGAAGAAATAGGACTAGCGGGCGACAATGAGCAGTTCTTC.

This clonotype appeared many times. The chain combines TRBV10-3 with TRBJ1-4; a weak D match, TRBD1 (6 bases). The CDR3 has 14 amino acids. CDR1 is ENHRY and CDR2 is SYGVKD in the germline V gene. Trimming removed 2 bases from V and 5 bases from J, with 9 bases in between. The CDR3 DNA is TGTGCCATCAGTGAGACAGGGAGGAATGAAAAACTGTTTTTT. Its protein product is CAISETGRNEKLFF.

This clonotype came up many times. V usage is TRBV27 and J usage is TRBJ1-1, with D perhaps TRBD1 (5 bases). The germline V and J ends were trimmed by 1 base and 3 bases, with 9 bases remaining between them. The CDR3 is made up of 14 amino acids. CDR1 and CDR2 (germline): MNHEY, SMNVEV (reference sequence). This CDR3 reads CASSLYRGDTEAFF. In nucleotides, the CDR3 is TGTGCCAGCAGTTTATATCGGGGGGACACTGAAGCTTTCTTT.

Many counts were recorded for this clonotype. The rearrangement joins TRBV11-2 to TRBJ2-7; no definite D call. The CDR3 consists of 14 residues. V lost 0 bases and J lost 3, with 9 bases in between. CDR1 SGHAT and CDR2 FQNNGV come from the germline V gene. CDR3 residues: CASSLEGSYYEQYF. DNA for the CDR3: TGTGCCAGCAGCTTAGAAGGCAGCTACTACGAGCAGTACTTC.

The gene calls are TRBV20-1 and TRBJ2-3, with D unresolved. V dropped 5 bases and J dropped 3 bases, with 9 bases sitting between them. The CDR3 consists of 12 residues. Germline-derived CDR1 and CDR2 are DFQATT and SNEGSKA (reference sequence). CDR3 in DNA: TGCAGTGCTTCCGTACTGACAGATACGCAGTATTTT. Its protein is CSASVLTDTQYF.

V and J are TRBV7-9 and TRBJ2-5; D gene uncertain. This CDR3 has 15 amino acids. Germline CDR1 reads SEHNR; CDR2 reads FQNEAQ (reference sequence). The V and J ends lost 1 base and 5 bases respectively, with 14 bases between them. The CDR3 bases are TGTGCCAGCAGCTTAGTTATATCTCCTGGGGAGACCCAGTACTTC. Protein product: CASSLVISPGETQYF.

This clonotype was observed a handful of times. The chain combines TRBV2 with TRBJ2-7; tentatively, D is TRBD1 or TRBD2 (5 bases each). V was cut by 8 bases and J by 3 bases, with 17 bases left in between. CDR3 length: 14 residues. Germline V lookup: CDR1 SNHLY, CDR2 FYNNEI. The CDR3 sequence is CASSPPAGSYEQYF. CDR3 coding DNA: TGTGCCAGCTCACCCCCAGCAGGGAGCTACGAGCAGTACTTC. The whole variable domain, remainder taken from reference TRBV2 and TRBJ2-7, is EPEVTQTPSHQVTQMGQEVILRCVPISNHLYFYWYRQILGQKVEFLVSFYNNEISEKSEIFDDQFSVERPDGSNFTLKIRSTKLEDSAMYFCASSPPAGSYEQYFGPGTRLTVT.

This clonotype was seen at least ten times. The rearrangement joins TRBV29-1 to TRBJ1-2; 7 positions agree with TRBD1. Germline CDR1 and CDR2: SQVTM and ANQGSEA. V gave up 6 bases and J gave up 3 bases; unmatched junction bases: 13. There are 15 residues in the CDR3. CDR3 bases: TGCAGCGTGACGAACCGACTTGGGACAGACTATGGCTACACCTTC. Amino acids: CSVTNRLGTDYGYTF.

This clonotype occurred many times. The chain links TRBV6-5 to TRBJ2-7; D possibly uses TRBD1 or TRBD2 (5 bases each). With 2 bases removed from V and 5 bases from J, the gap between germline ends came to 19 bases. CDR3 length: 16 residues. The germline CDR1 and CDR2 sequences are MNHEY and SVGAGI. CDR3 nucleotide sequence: TGTGCCAGCAGTTACCGGAGGCTGGGCAGGGTAAACGAGCAGTACTTC. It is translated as CASSYRRLGRVNEQYF.

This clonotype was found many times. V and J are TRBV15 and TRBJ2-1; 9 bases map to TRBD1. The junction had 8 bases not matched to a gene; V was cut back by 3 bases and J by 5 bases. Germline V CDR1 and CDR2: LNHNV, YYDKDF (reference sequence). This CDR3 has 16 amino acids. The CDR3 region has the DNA TGTGCCACCAGCAGGCCTCCGGGACAGGGAAACAATGAGCAGTTCTTC. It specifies CATSRPPGQGNNEQFF. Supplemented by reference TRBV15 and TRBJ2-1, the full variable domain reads DAMVIQNPRYQVTQFGKPVTLSCSQTLNHNVMYWYQQKSSQAPKLLFHYYDKDFNNEADTPDNFQSRRPNTSFCFLDIRSPGLGDTAMYLCATSRPPGQGNNEQFFGPGTRLTVL.

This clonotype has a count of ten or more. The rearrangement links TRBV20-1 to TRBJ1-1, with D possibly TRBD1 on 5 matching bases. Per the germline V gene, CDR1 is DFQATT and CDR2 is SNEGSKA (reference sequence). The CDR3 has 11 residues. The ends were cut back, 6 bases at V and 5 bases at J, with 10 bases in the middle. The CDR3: CSAPGGTEAFF. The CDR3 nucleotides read TGCAGTGCACCCGGGGGGACTGAAGCTTTCTTT.

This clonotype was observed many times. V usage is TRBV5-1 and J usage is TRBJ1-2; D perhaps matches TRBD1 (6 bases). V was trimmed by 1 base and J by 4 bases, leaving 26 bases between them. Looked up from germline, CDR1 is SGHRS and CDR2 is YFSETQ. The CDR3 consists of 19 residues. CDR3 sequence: CASSLLSGDLLFEPYGYTF. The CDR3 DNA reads TGCGCCAGCAGCTTGTTATCAGGGGATTTGTTATTTGAACCCTATGGCTACACCTTC.

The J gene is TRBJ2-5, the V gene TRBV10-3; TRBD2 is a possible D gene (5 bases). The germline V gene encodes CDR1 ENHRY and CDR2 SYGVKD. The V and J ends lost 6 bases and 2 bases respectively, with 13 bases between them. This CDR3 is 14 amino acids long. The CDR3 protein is CAIRDGLQQETQYF. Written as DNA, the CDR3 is TGTGCCATCAGGGACGGACTGCAACAAGAGACCCAGTACTTC.

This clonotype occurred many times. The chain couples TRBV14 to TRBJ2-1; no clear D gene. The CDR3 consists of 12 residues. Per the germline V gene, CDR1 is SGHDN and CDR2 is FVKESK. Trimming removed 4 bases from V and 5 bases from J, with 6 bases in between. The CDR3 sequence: CASSPQHNEQFF. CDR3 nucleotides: TGTGCCAGCAGCCCCCAACACAATGAGCAGTTCTTC. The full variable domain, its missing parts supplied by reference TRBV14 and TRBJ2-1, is EAGVTQFPSHSVIEKGQTVTLRCDPISGHDNLYWYRRVMGKEIKFLLHFVKESKQDESGMPNNRFLAERTGGTYSTLKVQPAELEDSGVYFCASSPQHNEQFFGPGTRLTVL.